These 11 T cell receptor beta chains came from one sample sequenced in a study of T cell changes during pregnancy in multiple sclerosis. TCRdb keeps only in-frame clones here, not all; method: immunoSEQ multiplex PCR. The data show tens of thousands of clones, with roughly nine tenths seen just once and about 3.8% held by the top ten. The source was PBMCs, collected in the first trimester of pregnancy. The source of these receptors is a female donor in good health, serving as a control in a pregnancy study. Some clones in this sample may be carry-over from other donors' samples.

This chain joins TRBV18 and TRBJ2-3; 10 bases are a match to TRBD2. After removal of 2 bases from V and 2 bases from J, the junction contained 7 bases not matched to a gene. There are 17 residues in the CDR3. Germline V gene data show CDR1 as KGHSH and CDR2 as LQKENI. CDR3 coding DNA: TGTGCCAGCTCACCAAGCCTAGCGGGGGCCTCCACAGATACGCAGTATTTT. Its protein product is CASSPSLAGASTDTQYF.

This clone was seen once. The rearrangement joins TRBV7-2 to TRBJ2-5; 8 positions agree with TRBD1. The CDR3 extends over 14 amino acids. Germline values: CDR1 SGHTA, CDR2 FQGNSA. Trimming removed 5 bases from V and 2 bases from J; junction bases left unmatched: 4. The DNA for the CDR3 is TGTGCCAGCAGCCCCCGGACAGGGCAAGAGACCCAGTACTTC. This sequence encodes CASSPRTGQETQYF.

This chain connects TRBV28 to TRBJ2-5; 8 nucleotides align to TRBD1. The germline V gene has CDR1 MDHEN and CDR2 SYDVKM. This CDR3 region has 17 residues. V shed 5 bases and J 5 bases; nucleotides not matched to a gene: 16. CDR3 sequence reads: CASSLSIGQGEGETQYF. CDR3 nucleotide sequence: TGTGCCAGCAGTCTATCTATCGGACAGGGCGAGGGGGAGACCCAGTACTTC.

This sequence joins TRBV19 and TRBJ2-1; possible D gene TRBD1, 5 bases. The length of the CDR3 is 15 residues. Germline CDR1 LNHDA, CDR2 SQIVND (reference sequence). V lost 11 bases and J 1 base, leaving 18 bases between the germline ends. The CDR3: CAVSMTVTSYNEQFF. CDR3 sequence (DNA): TGTGCCGTCTCAATGACAGTCACGTCCTACAATGAGCAGTTCTTC. The full variable domain, completed using reference TRBV19 and TRBJ2-1, is DGGITQSPKYLFRKEGQNVTLSCEQNLNHDAMYWYRQDPGQGLRLIYYSQIVNDFQKGDIAEGYSVSREKKESFPLTVTSAQKNPTAFYLCAVSMTVTSYNEQFFGPGTRLTVL.

The CDR3: CASSESRLGTYEQYF. The CDR3 DNA sequence: TGCGCCAGCAGTGAGTCGAGGCTTGGAACCTACGAGCAGTACTTC. The rearrangement joins TRBV10-2 to TRBJ2-7; D not certain. Germline V CDR1 and CDR2: WSHSY, SAAADI. Deletions cut 0 bases from V and 2 bases from J, with 11 bases between. This CDR3 contains 15 residues.

V is TRBV11-2 and J is TRBJ2-7, with 7 bases that match TRBD2. V shed 3 bases and J 3 bases; nucleotides not matched to a gene: 17. Germline CDR1 is SGHAT and CDR2 is FQNNGV. The CDR3 sequence is 18 residues long. CDR3 nucleotides: TGTGCCAGCAGCTTCCCCAGAGGCGGGAGCCCCATAGGCTACGAGCAGTACTTC. It encodes CASSFPRGGSPIGYEQYF.

The rearrangement uses TRBV27 and TRBJ1-1, with 7 bases lining up with TRBD1. This CDR3 is built from 15 residues. The junction had 9 bases not matched to a gene; V was cut back by 4 bases and J by 4 bases. The germline V gene has CDR1 MNHEY and CDR2 SMNVEV (reference sequence). This CDR3 is CASSSRGSLSTEAFF. CDR3 coding DNA: TGTGCCAGCAGTTCCAGGGGGTCTTTGAGCACTGAAGCTTTCTTT.

The genes are TRBV19 and TRBJ1-2; no clear D. V gave up 9 bases and J gave up 8 bases, with 16 bases separating them. The CDR3 runs to 12 residues. Germline values: CDR1 LNHDA, CDR2 SQIVND (reference sequence). The CDR3 nucleotides are TGTGCCAGCACGAACTGGGGAGTCGGCTACACCTTC. It yields the protein CASTNWGVGYTF.

CDR3 sequence reads: CASSVRQTAYEQYF. The DNA of the CDR3 is TGCGCCAGCAGCGTGAGACAGACCGCCTACGAGCAGTACTTC. The chain recombines TRBV5-1 with TRBJ2-7; D perhaps matches TRBD1 (5 bases). Germline loops: CDR1 SGHRS, CDR2 YFSETQ. The CDR3 contains 14 residues. Trimming removed 4 bases from V and 2 bases from J, with 13 bases in between.

The gene calls are TRBV28 and TRBJ2-1; 7 bases are shared with TRBD2. Germline V gene lookup returns CDR1 MDHEN and CDR2 SYDVKM. The junction had 5 bases not matched to a gene; V was cut back by 2 bases and J by 4 bases. The CDR3 is 15 residues long. This CDR3 is CASSLTLAAYNEQFF. The DNA of the CDR3 is TGTGCCAGCAGTTTAACTCTAGCGGCTTACAATGAGCAGTTCTTC.

V and J are TRBV19 and TRBJ1-2; D is ambiguous. Trimming took off 3 bases at V and 4 bases at J, with 9 bases between the two ends. CDR3 length equals 13 residues. Per the germline V gene, CDR1 is LNHDA and CDR2 is SQIVND (reference sequence). In DNA form, the CDR3 reads TGTGCCAGTAGTATCCCAGGCCCCTATGGCTACACCTTC. This encodes CASSIPGPYGYTF.